The next 24 T cell receptor beta chains were all read from a single sample in a study of blood T cells in healthy people across ages. With a J-beta primer mix and a sample-barcoded 5' primer, a second PCR ran roughly 6 to 11 cycles. TCRdb analysed the 5' RACE reads with MiXCR anew, one entry per CDR3 protein. This table has 750,000 or so distinct CDR3 sequences, approximately 25% appearing once. These sequences were also reported in another study, on T cells of mothers and their children.

Material for sequencing was blood. These receptors originate from a boy between 10 and 17 years old in good health.

The V gene is TRBV29-1, the J gene TRBJ2-3, with D possibly TRBD2 on 6 matching bases. V gave up 7 bases and J gave up 4 bases, with 21 bases separating them. CDR1 SQVTM and CDR2 ANQGSEA come from the germline V gene. CDR3 length: 15 residues. The CDR3 is CSALGLAYGADTQYF. DNA for the CDR3: TGCAGCGCTCTGGGACTCGCCTACGGAGCAGATACGCAGTATTTT.

Many counts were recorded for this clonotype. This chain connects TRBV13 to TRBJ2-7, with 8 bases lining up with TRBD1. Germline V lookup: CDR1 PRHDT, CDR2 FYEKMQ (reference sequence). Trimming removed 4 bases from V and 5 bases from J; junction bases left unmatched: 1. The CDR3 is 12 amino acids. CDR3 region: CASSSTGDEQYF. CDR3 nucleotides: TGTGCCAGCAGCTCGACAGGGGACGAGCAGTACTTC.

The V and J genes are TRBV7-2 and TRBJ2-6; D possibly corresponds to TRBD2 (6 bases). The V end lost 5 bases, the J end lost 4 bases, and 12 bases lay between the germline ends. The germline V gene encodes CDR1 SGHTA and CDR2 FQGNSA. The length of the CDR3 is 15 residues. The CDR3 reads CASSRRDLGANVLTF. The CDR3 nucleotides read TGTGCCAGCAGCCGGAGGGATCTGGGGGCCAACGTCCTGACTTTC.

This clonotype was recorded a few times. The rearrangement joins TRBV12-3 or TRBV12-4 to TRBJ2-5, with a weak D call TRBD2 (6 bases). V was trimmed by 1 base and J by 3 bases, leaving 15 bases between them. The CDR3 consists of 16 residues. The DNA of the CDR3 is TGTGCCAGCAGTTTAGAGGAGGGATATCTCGAAGAGACCCAGTACTTC. It codes for CASSLEEGYLEETQYF.

This clonotype appeared a few times. V gene TRBV10-2 combines with J gene TRBJ2-4; 8 bases agree with TRBD2. The CDR3 is 14 amino acids. J was trimmed by 6 bases and V by 6 bases; bases with no gene match: 7. Germline CDR1 is WSHSY and CDR2 is SAAADI. The CDR3 nucleotides read TGCGCCAGCAGGGAACCGGGACTAGGAAACATTCAGTACTTC. Translating it yields CASREPGLGNIQYF.

The rearrangement uses TRBV29-1 and TRBJ2-1; the D is unclear. Per the germline V gene, CDR1 is SQVTM and CDR2 is ANQGSEA. Trimming pared 7 bases from V and 8 bases from J, leaving 18 bases between. The CDR3 runs to 13 residues. Here the CDR3 reads CSAYPEYSYEQFF. CDR3 sequence (DNA): TGCAGCGCGTACCCAGAATATAGCTATGAGCAGTTCTTC.

The gene calls are TRBV7-3 and TRBJ2-2, with D perhaps matching TRBD1 (6 bases). V was trimmed by 6 bases and J by 4 bases, leaving 12 bases between them. Germline assignment: CDR1 SGHTA and CDR2 FQGTGA. CDR3 length: 14 amino acids. The CDR3 loop is CASRPTGPTGELFF. The DNA for the CDR3 is TGTGCCAGCAGACCGACAGGTCCCACCGGGGAGCTGTTTTTT.

This clonotype was found a few times. This chain uses TRBV28 with TRBJ2-3; the match to TRBD2 covers 12 bases. The CDR3 has 15 residues. The junction had 3 bases not matched to a gene; V was cut back by 5 bases and J by 3 bases. Germline V gives CDR1 MDHEN, CDR2 SYDVKM. DNA for the CDR3: TGTGCCAGCAGTCAAACTAGCGGGAGGACAGATACGCAGTATTTT. As protein: CASSQTSGRTDTQYF.

J is TRBJ2-2 and V is TRBV14; no clear D. Germline CDR1 is SGHDN and CDR2 is FVKESK. CDR3 length equals 12 residues. The V end was cut by 1 base, the J end by 7 bases, with 4 bases between. In DNA, the CDR3 is TGTGCCAGCAGCCAAGTTTTCGGGGAGCTGTTTTTT. Protein product: CASSQVFGELFF.

This sequence joins TRBV12-3 or TRBV12-4 and TRBJ1-3, with no clear D. The CDR3 has 14 residues. The ends were cut back, 6 bases at V and 2 bases at J, with 11 bases in the middle. CDR3 bases: TGTGCCAGCAGACGGCTCATAACTGGAAACACCATATATTTT. Protein sequence: CASRRLITGNTIYF.

This clonotype occurred a few times. This chain connects TRBV6-1 to TRBJ2-1; tentatively, D is TRBD2 (6 bases). Trimming stripped 2 bases from V and 8 bases from J, with 16 bases between. In germline, CDR1 is MNHNS, CDR2 SASEGT. The CDR3 is 15 residues long. CDR3 in DNA: TGTGCCAGCAGTGAATTCGTGGGGGGTCTTGATGAGCAGTTCTTC. Protein sequence: CASSEFVGGLDEQFF.

This chain links TRBV4-2 with TRBJ2-5, with D uncertain. CDR1 and CDR2 (germline): LGHNA, YNFKEQ. The CDR3 has 16 residues. V gave up 1 base and J gave up 1 base, with 13 bases separating them. This CDR3 reads CASSQATSRSQETQYF. Written as DNA, the CDR3 is TGTGCCAGCAGCCAAGCCACCTCGCGGAGCCAAGAGACCCAGTACTTC.

V usage is TRBV3-1 and J usage is TRBJ2-5, with 9 bases lining up with TRBD1. The J call may be mistaken, given a closer DNA end match to TRBJ2-7. The CDR3 spans 15 residues. CDR1 LGHDT and CDR2 YNNKEL come from the germline V gene (reference sequence). The CDR3 region is CASSPGQGFFGEQYF. In nucleotides, the CDR3 is TGTGCCAGCAGCCCCGGACAGGGGTTTTTTGGCGAGCAGTACTTC.

V gene TRBV28 combines with J gene TRBJ1-5; the D is unclear. The length of the CDR3 is 15 residues. Germline CDR1 and CDR2: MDHEN and SYDVKM. The V and J ends lost 2 bases and 4 bases respectively, with 12 bases between them. CDR3 loop: CASSLDGRRNQPQHF. The DNA of the CDR3 is TGTGCCAGCAGTTTAGATGGACGCAGAAATCAGCCCCAGCATTTT. Variable domain in full (rest from reference TRBV28 and TRBJ1-5): DVKVTQSSRYLVKRTGEKVFLECVQDMDHENMFWYRQDPGLGLRLIYFSYDVKMKEKGDIPEGYSVSREKKERFSLILESASTNQTSMYLCASSLDGRRNQPQHFGDGTRLSIL.

This chain joins TRBV7-8 and TRBJ1-2; TRBD1 might be the D (6 bases). This CDR3 has 14 residues. The germline V gene has CDR1 SGHVS and CDR2 FQNEAQ. V was clipped by 0 bases and J by 7 bases, with 12 bases between them. The CDR3 nucleotides read TGTGCCAGCAGCTTAGCGGGACACCCCTCTGGCTACACCTTC. It is translated as CASSLAGHPSGYTF.

This sequence joins TRBV7-3 and TRBJ1-1, with a possible D match to TRBD1 (6 bases). Germline V gene sequence: CDR1 SGHTA, CDR2 FQGTGA. The CDR3 runs 14 residues. The V end lost 3 bases, the J end lost 4 bases, and 12 bases lay between the germline ends. The CDR3 coding sequence is TGTGCCAGCAGCTTGGGGGGGCTGAGCACTGAAGCTTTCTTT. Translation: CASSLGGLSTEAFF.

The count of this clonotype is one. V gene TRBV20-1 combines with J gene TRBJ2-1; TRBD2 agrees at 9 bases. Germline assignment: CDR1 DFQATT and CDR2 SNEGSKA (reference sequence). The CDR3 totals 15 residues. V was clipped by 0 bases and J by 5 bases; unmatched bases: 5. Written as DNA, the CDR3 is TGCAGTGCTAGAGATGGAATAGCGGGGGACAATGAGCAGTTCTTC. This sequence encodes CSARDGIAGDNEQFF.

This chain joins TRBV11-2 and TRBJ2-3; 13 bases line up with TRBD2. Unmatched junction bases numbered 8, after V lost 9 bases and J lost 5 bases. The germline V gene has CDR1 SGHAT and CDR2 FQNNGV. The CDR3 spans 15 residues. The CDR3 loop is CASTPGLAGLDTQYF. The CDR3 DNA follows: TGTGCCAGTACTCCGGGACTAGCGGGATTAGATACGCAGTATTTT.

The V gene is TRBV2, the J gene TRBJ2-1, with D possibly matching TRBD1 (6 bases). Germline lookup yields CDR1 SNHLY and CDR2 FYNNEI. Trimming left V 6 bases short and J 1 base short, with 10 bases between. This CDR3 region has 14 residues. The CDR3 nucleotides are TGTGCCAGCAGGAGGGACATTTCCTACAATGAGCAGTTCTTC. Residues: CASRRDISYNEQFF. The full variable domain, in which reference TRBV2 and TRBJ2-1 provide the parts outside the CDR3, is EPEVTQTPSHQVTQMGQEVILRCVPISNHLYFYWYRQILGQKVEFLVSFYNNEISEKSEIFDDQFSVERPDGSNFTLKIRSTKLEDSAMYFCASRRDISYNEQFFGPGTRLTVL.

The chain employs TRBV6-6 and TRBJ1-5, with D unresolved. This CDR3 has 14 residues. The germline V and J ends were trimmed by 2 bases and 12 bases, with 17 bases remaining between them. Germline CDR1 reads MNHNY; CDR2 reads SVGAGI (reference sequence). CDR3 bases: TGTGCCAGCAGTTACCCACCCTTCACGCCTCACCAGCATTTT. This sequence encodes CASSYPPFTPHQHF.

This clonotype was picked up a small number of times. The rearrangement links TRBV6-2 or TRBV6-3 to TRBJ2-7, with D unresolved. Trimming shortened V by 5 bases and J by 5 bases, and 13 bases separated the two germline ends. This CDR3 is 13 amino acids long. CDR1 MNHEY and CDR2 SVGEGT come from the germline V gene. CDR3 amino acids: CASSTEFGDEQYF. CDR3 coding DNA: TGTGCCAGCAGTACTGAATTTGGGGACGAGCAGTACTTC.

The CDR3 nucleotides read TGCAGCGTTGTTGCCAGTCCCTACGAGCAGTACTTC. Translation: CSVVASPYEQYF. This sequence joins TRBV29-1 and TRBJ2-7; D gene unclear. The CDR3 extends over 12 amino acids. CDR1 and CDR2 (germline): SQVTM, ANQGSEA. The germline V and J ends were trimmed by 4 bases and 2 bases, with 9 bases remaining between them.

This sequence joins TRBV7-2 and TRBJ1-4, with D perhaps matching TRBD1 (5 bases). The V gene's germline CDR1 is SGHTA and CDR2 FQGNSA. CDR3 length: 16 residues. The V gene lost 0 bases and the J gene lost 7 bases, with 15 bases spanning the gap. The CDR3 here is CASSLAGQVVGEKLFF. Here the CDR3 DNA reads TGTGCCAGCAGCTTAGCGGGGCAGGTCGTTGGTGAAAAACTGTTTTTT.

This chain connects TRBV14 to TRBJ2-5, with 8 bases that match TRBD1. The J call may be in error: the DNA end matches TRBJ2-7 better. Germline V lookup: CDR1 SGHDN, CDR2 FVKESK. CDR3 length equals 15 residues. CDR3 DNA: TGTGCCAGCAGCTCCACCCTGGACAGGGACAACGAGCAGTACTTC. This codes for CASSSTLDRDNEQYF.